The 28 T cell receptor beta chains listed next were all sequenced from one sample in a study of T cells after yellow fever vaccination. MiXCR, applied by TCRdb to the 5' RACE reads, yields one record per CDR3 protein. The profile shows approximately 180,000 distinct CDR3 sequences, approximately 6.2% of them singletons. The sample here was CD4+ T cells sorted from PBMCs, taken on the day of the first yellow fever vaccination. Receptor source: a man aged 18 to 30 who received the YFV17D yellow fever vaccine.

The gene calls are TRBV3-1 and TRBJ2-7; 7 bases agree with TRBD1. The CDR3 extends over 16 amino acids. CDR1 and CDR2 from the germline V gene are LGHDT and YNNKEL (reference sequence). V trimming: 2 bases; J trimming: 7 bases; junction bases outside the gene matches: 14. Here the CDR3 reads CASSQTLSTGAKEQYV. CDR3 sequence (DNA): TGTGCCAGCAGCCAAACCCTCAGTACAGGGGCGAAGGAGCAGTACGTC.

This clonotype appeared many times. The chain links TRBV4-3 to TRBJ1-5; D not resolved. Trimming took off 0 bases at V and 7 bases at J, with 10 bases between the two ends. The germline V gene encodes CDR1 LGHNA and CDR2 YSLEER. The CDR3 totals 14 residues. The CDR3 reads CASSQEATGQPQHF. CDR3 DNA sequence: TGCGCCAGCAGCCAAGAGGCGACGGGACAGCCCCAGCATTTT.

As DNA, the CDR3 is TGTGCCAGCAGCAAAGACAGAGGTGATTATGGCTACACCTTC. Its protein is CASSKDRGDYGYTF. The chain uses TRBV21-1 and TRBJ1-2. TRBV21-1 is a documented pseudogene. The CDR3 has 14 residues.

This clonotype was picked up many times. The chain recombines TRBV6-5 with TRBJ2-1, with 10 bases identical to TRBD1. Germline V CDR1 and CDR2: MNHEY, SVGAGI. V was pared by 6 bases and J by 8 bases, with 10 bases of the junction left unmatched. The CDR3 covers 15 residues. The CDR3 sequence: CASSAAGQGKDEQFF. CDR3 coding DNA: TGTGCCAGCAGCGCGGCGGGACAGGGGAAAGATGAGCAGTTCTTC.

This clonotype was observed a few times. This may arise from a read error, as a much more abundant clone is one base away. The gene calls are TRBV5-1 and TRBJ2-6; 7 bases fit TRBD1. The CDR3 consists of 15 residues. Germline-derived CDR1 and CDR2 are SGHRS and YFSETQ. CDR3 DNA: TGCGCCAGCAGCCGTGACAGGGCTGGGCCCAACGTCCTGACTTTC. Translating gives CASSRDRAGPNVLTF.

In its sample, this clonotype was seen many times. The chain couples TRBV6-2 or TRBV6-3 to TRBJ1-2; the match to TRBD1 covers 9 bases. The CDR3 is 14 residues long. Trimming removed 2 bases from V and 7 bases from J; junction bases left unmatched: 5. Germline lookup yields CDR1 MNHEY and CDR2 SVGEGT. The CDR3 DNA sequence: TGTGCCAGCAGTTACGGGACAGGGATTTCTGGCTACACCTTC. It yields the protein CASSYGTGISGYTF.

The chain is built from TRBV28 and TRBJ2-5, with 7 bases aligning to TRBD1. The CDR3 covers 14 residues. V gave up 3 bases and J gave up 5 bases; unmatched junction bases: 6. Germline CDR1 MDHEN, CDR2 SYDVKM. The CDR3 nucleotides are TGTGCCAGCAGTTTCCTGACAGGGACGGAGACCCAGTACTTC. It encodes CASSFLTGTETQYF. Full variable domain (remainder filled in from reference TRBV28 and TRBJ2-5): DVKVTQSSRYLVKRTGEKVFLECVQDMDHENMFWYRQDPGLGLRLIYFSYDVKMKEKGDIPEGYSVSREKKERFSLILESASTNQTSMYLCASSFLTGTETQYFGPGTRLLVL.

V is TRBV30 and J is TRBJ2-5; TRBD2 matches at 9 bases. The CDR3 is 13 residues long. The germline CDR1 and CDR2 sequences are GTSNPN and SVGIG (reference sequence). V lost 5 bases to trimming and J lost 2 bases; unmatched junction nucleotides: 3. The CDR3 sequence: CAWEAGGQETQYF. In DNA form, the CDR3 reads TGTGCCTGGGAAGCGGGGGGACAAGAGACCCAGTACTTC.

This clonotype was detected ten times or more. J is TRBJ2-3 and V is TRBV7-2; D not certain. Germline V CDR1 and CDR2: SGHTA, FQGNSA. V was pared by 4 bases and J by 2 bases, with 7 bases between. The CDR3 contains 13 residues. The CDR3 protein is CASSSRDTDTQYF. Written as DNA, the CDR3 is TGTGCCAGCAGCTCCCGCGACACAGATACGCAGTATTTT.

This clonotype showed up just a few times. The chain couples TRBV20-1 to TRBJ1-1; D remains ambiguous. From germline, CDR1 is DFQATT and CDR2 SNEGSKA (reference sequence). The CDR3 covers 12 residues. The V and J ends lost 6 bases and 5 bases respectively, with 13 bases between them. The CDR3 spells CSARPVATEAFF. The CDR3 DNA sequence: TGCAGTGCCAGACCCGTCGCGACTGAAGCTTTCTTT.

The table lists this clonotype with many counts. The chain is built from TRBV7-2 and TRBJ2-3; D remains ambiguous. The ends were cut back, 3 bases at V and 0 bases at J, with 7 bases in the middle. Germline loops: CDR1 SGHTA, CDR2 FQGNSA. The CDR3 sequence is 14 residues long. The CDR3 DNA is TGTGCCAGCAGCTTGAACCCGAGCACAGATACGCAGTATTTT. This codes for CASSLNPSTDTQYF.

This clonotype was detected only a few times. V gene TRBV4-2 combines with J gene TRBJ2-7, with D perhaps matching TRBD2 (7 bases). CDR1 is LGHNA, CDR2 YNFKEQ, per germline. The CDR3 is 15 residues long. Between the trimmed V and J ends, which lost 0 bases and 6 bases, there was a span of 15 bases. The CDR3 loop reads CASSQDPRGGGEQYF. In DNA, the CDR3 is TGTGCCAGCAGCCAAGATCCGAGGGGGGGCGGCGAGCAGTACTTC.

This clonotype was seen at least ten times. This likely comes from a read error, as the CDR3 has no conserved phenylalanine or tryptophan at its end. It is unclear where the CDR3 begins or ends on the DNA, so no DNA is shown, and the CDR3 is as TCRdb lists it. This chain connects TRBV20-1 to TRBJ2-1; the tabulated D call, TRBD2, remains unverified against the DNA. 13 amino acids form the CDR3, both terminal residues included. Germline values: CDR1 DFQATT, CDR2 SNEGSKA (reference sequence). The CDR3 spells CSASLPHLAGGLL.

A remark on this clonotype: A much larger clone differs by one base, so this may be a read error. The chain joins TRBV6-5 to TRBJ2-2; D call uncertain. Deletions cut 0 bases from V and 3 bases from J, with 8 bases between. Germline CDR1 reads MNHEY; CDR2 reads SVGAGI. CDR3 length: 15 amino acids. CDR3: CASSYSSTHTGELFF. In DNA, the CDR3 is TGTGCCAGCAGTTACTCCTCGACTCACACCGGGGAGCTGTTTTTT.

V usage is TRBV7-2 and J usage is TRBJ2-5, with a tentative D call TRBD2 (6 bases). The CDR3 contains 15 residues. V lost 2 bases to trimming and J lost 4 bases, with 14 bases between them. CDR1 is SGHTA, CDR2 FQGNSA, per germline. The CDR3 DNA reads TGTGCCAGCAGCTTACAGGCGGGGCCCCCAGAGACCCAGTACTTC. Translated: CASSLQAGPPETQYF.

This clonotype was seen a few times. The V gene is TRBV9, the J gene TRBJ2-5; D remains ambiguous. V lost 0 bases and J 5 bases, leaving 5 bases between the germline ends. Germline CDR1 and CDR2: SGDLS and YYNGEE. The CDR3 loop spans 12 amino acids. The CDR3 nucleotides read TGTGCCAGCAGCGTAGCTGACGAGACCCAGTACTTC. Translating gives CASSVADETQYF.

The chain links TRBV5-1 to TRBJ2-3, with D uncertain. This CDR3 region has 14 residues. Trimming left V 7 bases short and J 5 bases short, with 17 bases between. Germline CDR1 SGHRS, CDR2 YFSETQ. For the CDR3, the DNA is TGCGCCAGCTGGATGGGCGGTGTCTTAGATACGCAGTATTTT. It translates to CASWMGGVLDTQYF.

This clonotype appeared many times. The chain joins TRBV11-2 to TRBJ2-7; 8 nucleotides agree with TRBD1. The CDR3 has 12 amino acids. The germline CDR1 and CDR2 sequences are SGHAT and FQNNGV. Trimming removed 6 bases from V and 6 bases from J; junction bases left unmatched: 4. The CDR3 DNA reads TGTGCCAGCAGTTTGGACAGGGCCGAGCAGTACTTC. It specifies CASSLDRAEQYF.

This chain connects TRBV2 to TRBJ2-7; the match to TRBD1 covers 8 bases. V was clipped by 6 bases and J by 2 bases; unmatched bases: 6. Germline-derived CDR1 and CDR2 are SNHLY and FYNNEI. The CDR3 is 14 amino acids. CDR3 in DNA: TGTGCCAGCAGAAACAGGGGGGCCACCTACGAGCAGTACTTC. Translation gives CASRNRGATYEQYF.

This clonotype was recorded at least ten times. This rearrangement joins TRBV10-3 to TRBJ2-1; a weak D match, TRBD2 (6 bases). Trimming took 0 bases from V and 5 from J, leaving 11 bases between them. This CDR3 contains 15 residues. The germline gives CDR1 ENHRY, CDR2 SYGVKD. The CDR3 region has the DNA TGTGCCATCAGTGAGTCTGGCGGGGCGAACAATGAGCAGTTCTTC. Protein product: CAISESGGANNEQFF.

This clonotype was found a few times. The J gene is TRBJ1-4, the V gene TRBV7-2, with D tentatively TRBD1 (6 bases). The CDR3 has 14 residues. V shed 3 bases and J shed 6 bases, with 11 bases lying between them. CDR1 and CDR2 from the germline V gene are SGHTA and FQGNSA. This CDR3 is CASSFGGAYEKLFF. The CDR3 DNA sequence: TGTGCCAGCAGCTTCGGGGGGGCCTATGAAAAACTGTTTTTT. The variable domain in full, completed from reference TRBV7-2 and TRBJ1-4, reads GAGVSQSPSNKVTEKGKDVELRCDPISGHTALYWYRQSLGQGLEFLIYFQGNSAPDKSGLPSDRFSAERTGGSVSTLTIQRTQQEDSAVYLCASSFGGAYEKLFFGSGTQLSVL.

This clonotype has at least ten counts. V gene TRBV7-2 combines with J gene TRBJ2-5; tentatively, D is TRBD2 (5 bases). Germline V lookup: CDR1 SGHTA, CDR2 FQGNSA. V shed 7 bases and J shed 2 bases, with 14 bases lying between them. The CDR3 consists of 14 residues. The CDR3 sequence: CASIERTGQETQYF. CDR3 in DNA: TGTGCCAGCATCGAAAGGACGGGACAAGAGACCCAGTACTTC.

This clonotype occurred many times. The rearrangement links TRBV12-3 or TRBV12-4 to TRBJ2-3; D not resolved. This CDR3 contains 10 residues. Trimming took off 4 bases at V and 10 bases at J, with 6 bases between the two ends. The CDR3 region has the DNA TGTGCCAGCAGTTATTATGCGCAGTATTTT. Residues: CASSYYAQYF.

This clonotype was seen repeatedly, ten times or more. V gene TRBV4-3 combines with J gene TRBJ1-2, with unresolved D. Trimming removed 0 bases from V and 6 bases from J, with 14 bases in between. The CDR3 is 15 residues long. Germline CDR1 reads LGHNA; CDR2 reads YSLEER. CDR3: CASSQDRSRVNGYTF. The CDR3 region has the DNA TGCGCCAGCAGCCAAGACCGCAGCAGAGTGAATGGCTACACCTTC.

This clonotype was counted at least ten times. The V gene is TRBV4-2, the J gene TRBJ2-3; TRBD2 agrees at 7 bases. Trimming removed 4 bases from V and 1 base from J; junction bases left unmatched: 14. In germline, CDR1 is LGHNA, CDR2 YNFKEQ. The CDR3 runs 18 residues. Written as DNA, the CDR3 is TGTGCCAGCAGCCCCGGGGTCGGGGGGTCTGTCGGCACAGATACGCAGTATTTT. Translation gives CASSPGVGGSVGTDTQYF.

This clonotype was counted many times. The chain recombines TRBV12-3 or TRBV12-4 with TRBJ1-1, with no clear D. The CDR3 extends over 14 amino acids. V was cut by 3 bases and J by 4 bases, with 12 bases left in between. Here the CDR3 DNA reads TGTGCCAGCAGTTTTTTAGGGAGGAGCACTGAAGCTTTCTTT. Translating it yields CASSFLGRSTEAFF.

This clonotype was detected many times. The chain uses TRBV18 and TRBJ2-2; D not resolved. CDR3 length: 15 amino acids. Trimming removed 0 bases at V and 1 base at J, with 6 bases between. From germline, CDR1 is KGHSH and CDR2 LQKENI. Here the CDR3 reads CASSPPFQNTGELFF. CDR3 nucleotide sequence: TGTGCCAGCTCACCACCGTTCCAGAACACCGGGGAGCTGTTTTTT.

V gene TRBV19 combines with J gene TRBJ2-1; TRBD2 matches at 7 bases. The CDR3 is made up of 16 amino acids. The trim removed 3 bases at V and 0 bases at J, leaving 5 bases unmatched. CDR1 LNHDA and CDR2 SQIVND come from the germline V gene (reference sequence). This chain's CDR3 is CASSIGLGRSYNEQFF. The CDR3 DNA is TGTGCCAGTAGTATCGGACTAGGACGCTCCTACAATGAGCAGTTCTTC.